What follows are 24 T cell receptor beta chains derived from one specimen sequenced in a study of blood T cell repertoires in COVID-19. Clones were sequenced by immunoSEQ multiplex PCR, and TCRdb holds only the in-frame ones, with some missing. This table has approximately 240,000 clones, roughly 87% appearing once. Sequenced: PBMCs or T cells enriched from blood (not recorded which). The receptors here all came from a woman in her thirties with acute COVID-19.

This clone was picked up a small number of times. The chain uses TRBV19 and TRBJ1-6; 8 bases map to TRBD1. This CDR3 is 16 amino acids long. V dropped 3 bases and J dropped 8; count of bases not matched to a gene: 9. Germline loops: CDR1 LNHDA, CDR2 SQIVND (reference sequence). The CDR3 region is CASSMFRQGADSPLHF. The CDR3 nucleotides are TGTGCCAGTAGTATGTTTCGGCAGGGGGCGGATTCACCCCTCCACTTT.

The chain links TRBV28 to TRBJ1-5; 9 bases are shared with TRBD1. The trim removed 2 bases at V and 7 bases at J, leaving 6 bases unmatched. Germline CDR1 and CDR2: MDHEN and SYDVKM. This CDR3 is 15 amino acids long. CDR3 coding DNA: TGTGCCAGCAGTTTAAGGGACAGGGTGGTGCAGCCCCAGCATTTT. It encodes CASSLRDRVVQPQHF.

The J gene is TRBJ2-3, the V gene TRBV7-2, with 8 bases that match TRBD1. V trimming: 5 bases; J trimming: 0 bases; junction bases outside the gene matches: 10. The germline CDR1 and CDR2 sequences are SGHTA and FQGNSA. CDR3 length: 17 amino acids. CDR3 coding DNA: TGTGCCAGCAGCCCGTACGGGACAGGTCAAAGCACAGATACGCAGTATTTT. It encodes CASSPYGTGQSTDTQYF.

The genes are TRBV11-2 and TRBJ1-1; D is undetermined. V lost 2 bases and J lost 0, with 7 bases in between. The CDR3 runs 14 residues. Germline V gene data show CDR1 as SGHAT and CDR2 as FQNNGV. This chain's CDR3 is CASSLFPMNTEAFF. The CDR3 DNA reads as TGTGCCAGCAGCTTATTCCCTATGAACACTGAAGCTTTCTTT.

The rearrangement joins TRBV27 to TRBJ2-7, with 9 positions matching TRBD1. The V and J ends lost 6 bases and 1 base, in that order; junction bases with no gene match: 7. This CDR3 is 15 amino acids long. Looked up from germline, CDR1 is MNHEY and CDR2 is SMNVEV (reference sequence). In DNA, the CDR3 is TGTGCCAGCAGGAGGGGACAGGGACCTTCCTACGAGCAGTACTTC. It yields the protein CASRRGQGPSYEQYF.

The rearrangement joins TRBV6-6 to TRBJ2-7; perhaps TRBD1 as D (6 bases). This CDR3 spans 13 amino acids. The V and J ends lost 5 bases and 1 base respectively, with 9 bases between them. Germline V lookup: CDR1 MNHNY, CDR2 SVGAGI (reference sequence). The CDR3 DNA follows: TGTGCCAGCAGTCGGGACACTTCCTACGAGCAGTACTTC. Its protein product is CASSRDTSYEQYF.

The chain is built from TRBV27 and TRBJ2-2; D possibly corresponds to TRBD1 (6 bases). CDR1 is MNHEY, CDR2 SMNVEV, per germline (reference sequence). Trimming shortened V by 3 bases and J by 9 bases, and 11 bases separated the two germline ends. CDR3 length: 13 amino acids. DNA for the CDR3: TGTGCCAGCAGTTTTATGGGGGCCCGGGAGCTGTTTTTT. This translates into CASSFMGARELFF.

Here the CDR3 DNA reads TGCAGCGTTATAGCGGGGGCCACTAGCACAGATACGCAGTATTTT. Translated: CSVIAGATSTDTQYF. The genes are TRBV29-1 and TRBJ2-3, with TRBD2 matching 9 bases. The CDR3 has 15 residues. Germline V gene sequence: CDR1 SQVTM, CDR2 ANQGSEA. Trimming at V came to 5 bases and at J to 0 bases, leaving 6 bases not matched to a gene.

The genes are TRBV19 and TRBJ1-4; D possibly corresponds to TRBD1 (6 bases). The V end was cut by 3 bases, the J end by 8 bases, with 13 bases between. Germline V gene data show CDR1 as LNHDA and CDR2 as SQIVND (reference sequence). The CDR3 has 14 residues. CDR3 region: CASSIPRGGEKLFF. The CDR3 DNA is TGTGCCAGTAGTATCCCCAGGGGTGGCGAAAAACTGTTTTTT.

The chain joins TRBV7-2 to TRBJ1-2, with D unclear. The germline V gene encodes CDR1 SGHTA and CDR2 FQGNSA. This CDR3 has 12 amino acids. Trimming removed 2 bases at V and 2 bases at J, with 3 bases between. CDR3 bases: TGTGCCAGCAGCTTACAAAACTATGGCTACACCTTC. It codes for CASSLQNYGYTF.

This chain connects TRBV28 to TRBJ2-3; D possibly corresponds to TRBD2 (6 bases). V was shortened by 10 bases and J by 0 bases, with 14 bases between the two germline ends. Germline V lookup: CDR1 MDHEN, CDR2 SYDVKM. The CDR3 runs 14 residues. The CDR3, as DNA: TGTGCCACCTTAGCGGAGCCTAGCACAGATACGCAGTATTTT. It codes for CATLAEPSTDTQYF.

The chain links TRBV7-3 to TRBJ2-5; TRBD2 aligns across 7 bases. Trimming took 5 bases from V and 5 from J; bases not matched to a gene: 11. Germline V gene lookup returns CDR1 SGHTA and CDR2 FQGTGA. This CDR3 comprises 15 residues. CDR3 residues: CASSPGGRGGETQYF. CDR3 coding DNA: TGTGCCAGCAGCCCGGGGGGACGGGGCGGGGAGACCCAGTACTTC.

The rearrangement uses TRBV11-2 and TRBJ2-5; 12 bases line up with TRBD2. The CDR3 extends over 15 amino acids. V was pared by 5 bases and J by 8 bases, with 9 bases of the junction left unmatched. Per the germline V gene, CDR1 is SGHAT and CDR2 is FQNNGV. The CDR3 region is CASSPSGGATKTQYF. Written as DNA, the CDR3 is TGTGCCAGCAGCCCTAGCGGGGGGGCTACGAAAACCCAGTACTTC.

CDR3 DNA sequence: TGTGCCAGCAGCTCCCGTGACTACCAGAACACCGGGGAGCTGTTTTTT. It specifies CASSSRDYQNTGELFF. V gene TRBV7-9 combines with J gene TRBJ2-2; a possible D gene is TRBD2 (5 bases). The CDR3 length is 16 residues. Deletions cut 4 bases from V and 1 base from J, with 13 bases between. Germline CDR1 SEHNR, CDR2 FQNEAQ (reference sequence).

The chain has TRBV5-4 and TRBJ2-7, with 7 bases lining up with TRBD2. The CDR3 runs to 16 residues. Germline loops: CDR1 SGHNT, CDR2 YYREEE (reference sequence). J lost 0 bases, V lost 5 bases, and 11 bases had no gene match. In nucleotides, the CDR3 is TGTGCCAGCAGGCGGATGGGGGGGACTCACTCCTACGAGCAGTACTTC. Translating it yields CASRRMGGTHSYEQYF.

The V gene is TRBV7-2, the J gene TRBJ2-7; 10 bases are shared with TRBD2. V shed 5 bases and J 6 bases; nucleotides not matched to a gene: 10. This CDR3 has 15 residues. The germline V gene encodes CDR1 SGHTA and CDR2 FQGNSA. The CDR3: CASSLSSGGYAEQYF. CDR3 nucleotide sequence: TGTGCCAGCAGCCTATCTAGCGGGGGTTACGCCGAGCAGTACTTC.

V and J are TRBV2 and TRBJ2-5; TRBD2 might be the D (5 bases). The CDR3 is 13 amino acids. Germline V gene data show CDR1 as SNHLY and CDR2 as FYNNEI. V was cut by 6 bases and J by 5 bases, with 13 bases left in between. This CDR3 is CASSASSMETQYF. The CDR3 DNA reads as TGTGCCAGCAGCGCTAGCAGCATGGAGACCCAGTACTTC.

There are a few counts of this clone. Other DNA sequences in this sample translate to the same CDR3. This rearrangement joins TRBV28 to TRBJ2-1; 11 bases are shared with TRBD2. With 3 bases clipped from V and 3 bases from J, the junction kept 4 bases outside the gene matches. Germline V lookup: CDR1 MDHEN, CDR2 SYDVKM. The CDR3 consists of 16 residues. The CDR3 DNA reads TGTGCCAGCAGTTTGGTCACTAGCGGGAGCTACAATGAGCAGTTCTTC. Its protein is CASSLVTSGSYNEQFF.

This clone was detected only a few times. This chain uses TRBV6-2 or TRBV6-3 with TRBJ2-1; 11 bases map to TRBD2. Per germline, CDR1 MNHEY and CDR2 SVGEGT. The CDR3 has 15 residues. With V trimmed by 4 bases and J by 3 bases, 2 bases remained unmatched. This CDR3 reads CASSSGLADYNEQFF. The CDR3 DNA follows: TGTGCCAGCAGTTCGGGACTAGCGGACTACAATGAGCAGTTCTTC.

J is TRBJ1-2 and V is TRBV19; no firm D call. The CDR3 length is 15 residues. V was shortened by 2 bases and J by 6 bases, with 16 bases between the two germline ends. The germline V gene has CDR1 LNHDA and CDR2 SQIVND (reference sequence). The CDR3 region is CASSIFTDARHGYTF. The CDR3 region has the DNA TGTGCCAGTAGTATATTCACAGACGCCAGGCATGGCTACACCTTC. Full variable domain (rest looked up from reference TRBV19 and TRBJ1-2): DGGITQSPKYLFRKEGQNVTLSCEQNLNHDAMYWYRQDPGQGLRLIYYSQIVNDFQKGDIAEGYSVSREKKESFPLTVTSAQKNPTAFYLCASSIFTDARHGYTFGSGTRLTVV.

This clone was counted only a few times. The V gene is TRBV7-6, the J gene TRBJ2-1; D might be TRBD2 (5 bases). CDR3 length: 14 amino acids. Between the trimmed V and J ends, which lost 0 bases and 3 bases, there was a span of 6 bases. CDR1 and CDR2 (germline): SGHVS, FNYEAQ. CDR3 sequence: CASSLASDYNEQFF. CDR3 coding DNA: TGTGCCAGCAGCTTAGCTAGCGACTACAATGAGCAGTTCTTC.

V is TRBV5-4 and J is TRBJ2-1, with a weak D call TRBD2 (5 bases). The germline V gene has CDR1 SGHNT and CDR2 YYREEE (reference sequence). The CDR3 runs to 14 residues. V was shortened by 0 bases and J by 6 bases, with 10 bases between the two germline ends. Here the CDR3 reads CASSLGRGPNEQFF. The CDR3 nucleotides read TGTGCCAGCAGCTTGGGACGGGGTCCCAATGAGCAGTTCTTC.

The chain couples TRBV24-1 to TRBJ1-2, with D possibly matching TRBD1 (6 bases). Germline CDR1 and CDR2: KGHDR and SFDVKD. Trimming removed 8 bases at V and 3 bases at J, with 21 bases between. The CDR3 extends over 16 amino acids. The CDR3 here is CATNPPGHLTHYGYTF. CDR3 coding DNA: TGTGCCACCAATCCACCGGGACATCTAACTCACTATGGCTACACCTTC.

The chain is built from TRBV6-2 or TRBV6-3 and TRBJ1-5, with a weak D call TRBD1 (6 bases). The ends were cut back, 5 bases at V and 9 bases at J, with 11 bases in the middle. Germline V lookup: CDR1 MNHEY, CDR2 SVGEGT. The CDR3 extends over 12 amino acids. In DNA, the CDR3 is TGTGCCAGCAGTGGACAGTCCCGGCCCCAGCATTTT. It translates to CASSGQSRPQHF.